This T cell receptor beta chain derives from a study of a mutant IDH1 vaccine in newly diagnosed glioma. Study-wide background: Visit V13 took place at week 47, and visit V12 happened at week 35.

Losses at the gene ends were 5 bases for V and 3 bases for J; bases not matched to a gene: 8. CDR3 length: 16 amino acids. Germline V gene sequence: CDR1 SGHAT, CDR2 FQNNGV. Time point of the sample: week 47, end of study. Doses of 300 ug of mutant IDH1 20-mer peptide were given with topical imiquimod. Tumors from donors were new WHO grade 3 or 4 IDH1-mutant astrocytomas with ATRX loss. On this clone itself: The antigen is undetermined.

Sequencing used immunoSEQ multiplex PCR; TCRdb keeps in-frame clones, though not all of them. Of fewer than 70,000 clones in the sample, roughly 87% are singletons; the top ten hold 3.8%. The source material was PBMCs, sampled from a glioma patient whose treatment included an IDH1 peptide vaccine. The TCR originated in a young man with glioma. This chain uses TRBV11-2 with TRBJ1-5; 9 positions match TRBD1. CDR3 DNA: TGTGCCAGCAGCCCAGTAACAGGGGGCCTCAATCAGCCCCAGCATTTT. As protein: CASSPVTGGLNQPQHF.